This note documents a single TCR beta chain sequence. The CDR3 runs to 16 residues. V trimming: 3 bases; J trimming: 0 bases; junction bases outside the gene matches: 8. The germline gives CDR1 SGDLS, CDR2 YYNGEE. The data were obtained in a study of cytomegalovirus exposure and HLA in healthy donors. 13 Jbeta primers and 60 Vbeta primers were used for the PCR. Only in-frame clones appear in the TCRdb table, and some are missing; sequencing was by immunoSEQ multiplex PCR. The repertoire holds fewer than 150,000 clones, with around 85% as singletons. This rearrangement joins TRBV9 to TRBJ2-5, with TRBD1 identical over 7 bases. This TCR derives from a man aged 35 to 55 in good health and CMV-seropositive. The sequenced sample was PBMCs. For the CDR3, the DNA is TGTGCCAGCAGCGAGGGGGCCAGGCAGTACCAAGAGACCCAGTACTTC. It translates to CASSEGARQYQETQYF.